The 13 T cell receptor beta chains below were found in one sample sequenced in a study of cytomegalovirus exposure and HLA in healthy donors. Primers included in the PCR were 60 Vbeta and 13 Jbeta primers. Method: immunoSEQ multiplex PCR; TCRdb's copy keeps in-frame clones and lacks some. The repertoire holds some 150,000 clones, roughly 85% seen once, with about 2.3% in the top ten. What was sequenced was PBMCs. All receptors come from a woman aged 18-30 years in good health and CMV-seronegative.

The rearrangement joins TRBV7-2 to TRBJ2-3, with 7 bases that match TRBD2. The germline gives CDR1 SGHTA, CDR2 FQGNSA. This CDR3 comprises 16 residues. V lost 5 bases, J lost 0 bases, and 8 bases stayed unmatched. The CDR3 spells CASSQGRGRSTDTQYF. The CDR3 nucleotides read TGTGCCAGCAGCCAAGGGAGGGGTAGGAGCACAGATACGCAGTATTTT.

CDR3 in DNA: TGTGCCAGCAGTTCGCAGTGGAGGGCAGATACGCAGTATTTT. It specifies CASSSQWRADTQYF. The chain links TRBV28 to TRBJ2-3, with D tentatively TRBD2 (6 bases). The V gene's germline CDR1 is MDHEN and CDR2 SYDVKM. This CDR3 spans 14 amino acids. V lost 4 bases and J 4 bases, leaving 12 bases between the germline ends.

This sequence joins TRBV19 and TRBJ1-2; TRBD1 matches at 8 bases. Germline CDR1 reads LNHDA; CDR2 reads SQIVND (reference sequence). V dropped 5 bases and J dropped 1; count of bases not matched to a gene: 9. The CDR3 consists of 16 residues. The CDR3 protein is CASSVRTGTLNYGYTF. The CDR3 nucleotides are TGTGCCAGTAGTGTACGGACAGGGACGCTTAACTATGGCTACACCTTC.

This clone was seen a handful of times. The V call is TRBV30, the J call TRBJ1-3; D might be TRBD1 (5 bases). CDR3 length: 14 residues. Germline lookup yields CDR1 GTSNPN and CDR2 SVGIG (reference sequence). Deletions cut 6 bases from V and 1 base from J, with 13 bases between. The CDR3, as DNA: TGTGCCTGTTATAAGGGGACTTCTGGAAACACCATATATTTT. It is translated as CACYKGTSGNTIYF.

This clone occurred a few times. The CDR3 coding sequence is TGTGCCAGCAGCCTCGGGGGGTGGTTGAGGGAGCAGTTCTTC. This codes for CASSLGGWLREQFF. The chain uses TRBV7-2 and TRBJ2-1; TRBD2 matches 7 bases. The CDR3 spans 14 residues. The germline V gene has CDR1 SGHTA and CDR2 FQGNSA. Trimming at V came to 5 bases and at J to 10 bases, leaving 11 bases not matched to a gene.

The chain uses TRBV5-1 and TRBJ2-6; D is possibly TRBD1 (6 bases). With 0 bases removed from V and 0 bases from J, the gap between germline ends came to 7 bases. Germline CDR1 and CDR2: SGHRS and YFSETQ. There are 16 residues in the CDR3. The chain's CDR3 is CASSLGTVSGANVLTF. The CDR3 region has the DNA TGCGCCAGCAGCTTGGGGACAGTCTCTGGGGCCAACGTCCTGACTTTC.

The CDR3 nucleotides are TGTGCCAGCAGCCGAGCGGGGGGGCCGGCGGAGACCCAGTACTTC. Translated, it gives CASSRAGGPAETQYF. This chain uses TRBV7-2 with TRBJ2-5; 10 positions match TRBD2. The CDR3 is 15 residues long. From germline, CDR1 is SGHTA and CDR2 FQGNSA. The V gene end was trimmed by 5 bases and the J gene end by 5 bases; junction bases not matched to a gene: 8.

The chain uses TRBV7-3 and TRBJ1-5, with D tentatively TRBD1 (5 bases). Trimming took 8 bases from V and 11 from J, leaving 25 bases between them. The CDR3 loop spans 15 amino acids. Germline V CDR1 and CDR2: SGHTA, FQGTGA. CDR3 in amino acids: CASSRVLPLSMTQHF. The CDR3 nucleotides read TGTGCCAGCTCCAGGGTCCTCCCCCTCTCAATGACCCAGCATTTT.

The J gene is TRBJ2-5, the V gene TRBV28; 8 bases line up with TRBD1. The CDR3 is 18 residues long. The germline gives CDR1 MDHEN, CDR2 SYDVKM. Trimming cost V 6 bases and J 5 bases; bases outside gene matches: 20. The chain's CDR3 is CASSPWGGTGGSEETQYF. The CDR3 coding sequence is TGTGCCAGCAGCCCTTGGGGTGGTACAGGGGGGAGTGAGGAGACCCAGTACTTC.

This sequence joins TRBV4-3 and TRBJ1-2, with no clear D. V was pared by 0 bases and J by 8 bases, with 7 bases between. The CDR3 consists of 12 residues. Germline lookup yields CDR1 LGHNA and CDR2 YSLEER. As DNA, the CDR3 is TGCGCCAGCAGCCAAGACGCGGGCGGCTACACCTTC. It specifies CASSQDAGGYTF.

This chain connects TRBV5-1 to TRBJ2-5; 8 bases fit TRBD1. The CDR3 runs to 14 residues. Trimming removed 3 bases from V and 5 bases from J; junction bases left unmatched: 6. Germline CDR1 is SGHRS and CDR2 is YFSETQ. CDR3 DNA: TGCGCCAGCAGCTCCGGGACAGGAAGGGAGACCCAGTACTTC. Residues: CASSSGTGRETQYF.

This clone came up once. The chain links TRBV11-3 to TRBJ2-5; tentatively, D is TRBD2 (6 bases). The CDR3 has 15 residues. V was shortened by 5 bases and J by 2 bases, with 15 bases between the two germline ends. From germline, CDR1 is SGHNT and CDR2 YENEEA. The CDR3 here is CASSRGGGRQETQYF. The CDR3 bases are TGTGCCAGCAGCCGGGGTGGGGGGAGACAAGAGACCCAGTACTTC.

The genes are TRBV9 and TRBJ1-2; weak D call: TRBD1 (5 bases). V was pared by 2 bases and J by 8 bases, with 16 bases between. The CDR3 is 14 amino acids. CDR1 and CDR2 from the germline V gene are SGDLS and YYNGEE. The CDR3 coding sequence is TGTGCCAGCAGCGTTGGGGGGGGGTCGGGCGGCTACACCTTC. Translated: CASSVGGGSGGYTF.